This TCR beta chain originates from a study of T cell responses to AZD1222 COVID-19 vaccine. CDR1 SGHRS and CDR2 YFSETQ come from the germline V gene. Trimming removed 3 bases from V and 5 bases from J; junction bases left unmatched: 5. CDR3 length: 15 residues. Sequenced by immunoSEQ multiplex PCR; TCRdb stores in-frame clones only, minus some. The sample consists of about 48,000 clones, around 86% of them appearing once. The source material was peripheral blood, sampled 28 days after the second AZD1222 dose. The chain recombines TRBV5-1 with TRBJ1-6, with 7 nucleotides matching TRBD1. The TCR originated in an adult who received the AZD1222 COVID-19 vaccine. CDR3 region: CASSYWTGDNSPLHF. In nucleotides, the CDR3 is TGCGCCAGCAGCTACTGGACAGGCGATAATTCACCCCTCCACTTT.